These 18 T cell receptor beta chains originate from one sample sequenced in a study of blood T cell repertoires in COVID-19 (TCRdb year 2020). Library generation was performed with the immunoSEQ multiplex PCR assay. TCRdb mirrors the immuneACCESS table, restricted to in-frame sequences. Some clones are absent from its copies; in checked studies, under half trace to an unresolved V gene, and the reason for the others is unknown. A total of some 460,000 clones appear in this sample, nearly 90% of them only once. The top ten hold roughly 1.9% of the sample. What was sequenced was PBMCs or T cells enriched from blood (not recorded which). These receptors were taken from a woman aged 18-30 years with acute COVID-19.

This rearrangement joins TRBV2 to TRBJ2-2; D is unresolved. Germline values: CDR1 SNHLY, CDR2 FYNNEI. This CDR3 region has 10 residues. V lost 7 bases, J lost 7 bases, and 4 bases lay in between. The CDR3 is CASTGGELFF. For the CDR3, the DNA is TGTGCCAGCACGGGCGGGGAGCTGTTTTTT.

The V call is TRBV7-9, the J call TRBJ1-4; D might be TRBD1 (5 bases). The CDR3 is 14 residues long. Trimming shortened V by 6 bases and J by 1 base, and 9 bases separated the two germline ends. The V gene's germline CDR1 is SEHNR and CDR2 FQNEAQ (reference sequence). This chain's CDR3 is CASRLQETNEKLFF. The CDR3 DNA reads TGTGCCAGCAGATTACAGGAAACTAATGAAAAACTGTTTTTT.

The V gene is TRBV3-1 (or the pseudogene TRBV3-2), the J gene TRBJ2-3, with TRBD2 matching 11 bases. CDR3 length equals 17 residues. CDR1 is LGHDT and CDR2 is YNNKEL in the germline V gene (reference sequence). J lost 0 bases, V lost 4 bases, and 6 bases had no gene match. The CDR3 is CASSLRTSGLSTDTQYF. CDR3 DNA sequence: TGTGCCAGCAGCCTTAGGACTAGCGGGTTGAGCACAGATACGCAGTATTTT.

This chain uses TRBV1 with TRBJ2-5; the D call TRBD2 from the table was never checked on the DNA. TRBV1 has pseudogene status. The CDR3 consists of 14 residues. DNA for the CDR3: TGCACCAGCAGCCATTTTTCCGGGCAAGAGACCCAGTACTTC. Encoded protein: CTSSHFSGQETQYF.

The chain has TRBV7-2 and TRBJ2-1; 10 bases are shared with TRBD2. The germline CDR1 and CDR2 sequences are SGHTA and FQGNSA. The CDR3 is 14 amino acids. V lost 9 bases, J lost 4 bases, and 6 bases stayed unmatched. The CDR3 DNA sequence: TGTGCCAGTTCCCTAGCGGGAGTATACAATGAGCAGTTCTTC. This codes for CASSLAGVYNEQFF.

The rearrangement links TRBV9 to TRBJ2-6; 7 bases line up with TRBD2. The V segment lost 4 bases and the J segment 4 bases; nucleotides outside the gene matches: 5. There are 15 residues in the CDR3. Germline values: CDR1 SGDLS, CDR2 YYNGEE. CDR3 in amino acids: CASSTGGYGANVLTF. The CDR3 nucleotides are TGTGCCAGCAGCACCGGGGGGTACGGGGCCAACGTCCTGACTTTC.

This rearrangement joins TRBV19 to TRBJ2-1; 15 nucleotides match TRBD2. The CDR3 has 17 residues. The trim removed 5 bases at V and 6 bases at J, leaving 8 bases unmatched. The germline gives CDR1 LNHDA, CDR2 SQIVND (reference sequence). CDR3 nucleotide sequence: TGTGCCAGTAGTTTAAACGGACTAGCGGGAGGGGTCAATGAGCAGTTCTTC. Its protein product is CASSLNGLAGGVNEQFF.

As to this clone: This same CDR3 is encoded by further DNA sequences in the sample. The chain recombines TRBV11-3 with TRBJ1-1, with no clear D. Germline V gene lookup returns CDR1 SGHNT and CDR2 YENEEA. Between the trimmed V and J ends, which lost 0 bases and 1 base, there was a span of 3 bases. The CDR3 totals 13 residues. The CDR3 coding sequence is TGTGCCAGCAGCTTAGACCGGAACACTGAAGCTTTCTTT. It is translated as CASSLDRNTEAFF.

The genes are TRBV29-1 and TRBJ2-3; possibly TRBD1 for D (6 bases). CDR3 length: 11 amino acids. Trimming took off 4 bases at V and 5 bases at J, with 7 bases between the two ends. Per the germline V gene, CDR1 is SQVTM and CDR2 is ANQGSEA. The DNA for the CDR3 is TGCAGCGTTGGGACAGAAGATACGCAGTATTTT. Protein product: CSVGTEDTQYF.

V gene TRBV5-6 combines with J gene TRBJ1-4; 11 positions agree with TRBD1. The CDR3 consists of 15 residues. V was pared by 0 bases and J by 8 bases, with 3 bases of the junction left unmatched. Per the germline V gene, CDR1 is SGHDT and CDR2 is YYEEEE. CDR3 sequence (DNA): TGTGCCAGCAGCTTGGGGACAGGGGGCGCGGAAAAACTGTTTTTT. Encoded protein: CASSLGTGGAEKLFF.

The CDR3 coding sequence is TGTGCCAGCTCGAAAGGGCTAGCGGGGACCTACTACGAGCAGTACTTC. This encodes CASSKGLAGTYYEQYF. The gene calls are TRBV7-8 and TRBJ2-7, with TRBD2 identical over 9 bases. With V trimmed by 8 bases and J by 3 bases, 14 bases remained unmatched. The germline CDR1 and CDR2 sequences are SGHVS and FQNEAQ. This CDR3 spans 16 amino acids. Supplemented by reference TRBV7-8 and TRBJ2-7, the full variable domain reads GAGVSQSPRYKVAKRGQDVALRCDPISGHVSLFWYQQALGQGPEFLTYFQNEAQLDKSGLPSDRFFAERPEGSVSTLKIQRTQQEDSAVYLCASSKGLAGTYYEQYFGPGTRLTVT.

The chain combines TRBV7-6 with TRBJ1-6; D may be TRBD1 (6 bases). V lost 3 bases and J 0 bases, leaving 12 bases between the germline ends. Looked up from germline, CDR1 is SGHVS and CDR2 is FNYEAQ. The CDR3 has 17 amino acids. CDR3 nucleotide sequence: TGTGCCAGCAGCTTTCAACAGGGTAACTCCTATAATTCACCCCTCCACTTT. Residues: CASSFQQGNSYNSPLHF.

The V and J genes are TRBV27 and TRBJ2-2; D is uncertain. Trimming removed 7 bases at V and 5 bases at J, with 17 bases between. Germline V gives CDR1 MNHEY, CDR2 SMNVEV (reference sequence). CDR3 length: 15 residues. The CDR3 loop is CASKELGARTGELFF. CDR3 DNA sequence: TGTGCCAGCAAAGAGTTGGGCGCGAGAACCGGGGAGCTGTTTTTT.

This clone was recorded once. The chain has TRBV5-1 and TRBJ1-4; the D is unclear. V was trimmed by 0 bases and J by 0 bases, leaving 6 bases between them. The length of the CDR3 is 15 residues. The germline V gene encodes CDR1 SGHRS and CDR2 YFSETQ. The CDR3 region is CASSLAAATNEKLFF. In nucleotides, the CDR3 is TGCGCCAGCAGCTTGGCAGCGGCAACTAATGAAAAACTGTTTTTT.

The J gene is TRBJ2-3, the V gene TRBV7-9; 9 positions match TRBD2. This CDR3 region has 16 residues. The germline gives CDR1 SEHNR, CDR2 FQNEAQ (reference sequence). J gave up 1 base and V 5 bases, and 7 bases lay outside the gene matches. CDR3 protein: CASSLGLARGTDTQYF. The CDR3, as DNA: TGTGCCAGCAGCCTAGGACTAGCGAGGGGCACAGATACGCAGTATTTT.

The chain has TRBV3-1 (or the pseudogene TRBV3-2) and TRBJ1-1, with D possibly TRBD1 on 5 matching bases. Trimming took 5 bases from V and 5 from J, leaving 15 bases between them. Germline V gene lookup returns CDR1 LGHDT and CDR2 YNNKEL (reference sequence). The CDR3 sequence is 14 residues long. The CDR3 sequence: CASSSGGMRTEAFF. For the CDR3, the DNA is TGTGCCAGCAGCAGCGGGGGAATGAGGACTGAAGCTTTCTTT.

The rearrangement joins TRBV9 to TRBJ2-1; 8 bases match TRBD1. The CDR3 is made up of 15 amino acids. The ends lost 3 bases at V and 1 base at J; junction bases unmatched: 3. Germline V lookup: CDR1 SGDLS, CDR2 YYNGEE. The CDR3: CASSARTGSYNEQFF. The CDR3 DNA reads TGTGCCAGCAGCGCCCGGACAGGGTCCTACAATGAGCAGTTCTTC.

The chain combines TRBV29-1 with TRBJ2-5; 14 nucleotides match TRBD2. The junction had 17 bases not matched to a gene; V was cut back by 3 bases and J by 5 bases. In germline, CDR1 is SQVTM, CDR2 ANQGSEA. The length of the CDR3 is 19 residues. The CDR3 DNA is TGCAGCGTTGAGGAGGGGACTAGCGGGAGAAGGAGCGGGGTGGAGACCCAGTACTTC. It translates to CSVEEGTSGRRSGVETQYF. Filled out from reference TRBV29-1 and TRBJ2-5, the complete variable domain reads SAVISQKPSRDICQRGTSLTIQCQVDSQVTMMFWYRQQPGQSLTLIATANQGSEATYESGFVIDKFPISRPNLTFSTLTVSNMSPEDSSIYLCSVEEGTSGRRSGVETQYFGPGTRLLVL.